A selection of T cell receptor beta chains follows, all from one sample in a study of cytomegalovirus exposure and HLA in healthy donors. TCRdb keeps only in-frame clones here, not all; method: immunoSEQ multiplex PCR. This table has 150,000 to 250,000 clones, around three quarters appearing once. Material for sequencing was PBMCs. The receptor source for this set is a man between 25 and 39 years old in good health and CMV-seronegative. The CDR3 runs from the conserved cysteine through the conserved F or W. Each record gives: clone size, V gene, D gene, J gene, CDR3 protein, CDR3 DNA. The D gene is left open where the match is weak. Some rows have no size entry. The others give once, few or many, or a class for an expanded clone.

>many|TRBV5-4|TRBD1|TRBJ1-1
CASKPGQGAGEAFF
TGTGCCAGTAAACCGGGACAGGGGGCTGGTGAAGCTTTCTTT
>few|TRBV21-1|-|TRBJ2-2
CASRDSANTGELFF
TGTGCCAGCAGGGACAGCGCGAACACCGGGGAGCTGTTTTTT
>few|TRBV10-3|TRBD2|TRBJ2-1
CAITSGRVNEQFF
TGTGCCATCACTAGCGGGAGGGTAAATGAGCAGTTCTTC
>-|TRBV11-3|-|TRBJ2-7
CASSFSGDYEQYF
TGTGCCAGCAGCTTTTCCGGGGACTACGAGCAGTACTTC
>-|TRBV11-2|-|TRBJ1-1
CASSLEGTLNTEAFF
TGTGCCAGCAGCTTAGAAGGGACACTGAACACTGAAGCTTTCTTT
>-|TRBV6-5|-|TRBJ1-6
CASSRDLGGSPLHF
TGTGCCAGCAGCCGGGACTTAGGTGGTTCACCCCTCCACTTT
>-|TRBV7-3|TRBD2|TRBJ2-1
CASSFHSAGVGYNEQFF
TGTGCCAGCAGCTTCCACAGTGCGGGAGTAGGCTACAATGAGCAGTTCTTC
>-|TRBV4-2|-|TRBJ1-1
CASSPRRGGEAFF
TGTGCCAGCAGCCCCCGGCGTGGAGGCGAAGCTTTCTTT
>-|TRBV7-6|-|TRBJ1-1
CASSLGTTGTGTEAFF
TGTGCCAGCAGCTTAGGCACGACAGGAACCGGCACTGAAGCTTTCTTT
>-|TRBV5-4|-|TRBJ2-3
CASSFGFEDTQYF
TGTGCCAGCAGCTTTGGCTTTGAAGATACGCAGTATTTT
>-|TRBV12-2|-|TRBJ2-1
CASRLVAGGGYNEQFF
TGTGCAAGTCGCTTAGTAGCGGGAGGGGGCTACAATGAGCAGTTCTTC
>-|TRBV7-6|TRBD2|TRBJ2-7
CASSLEGLAGGRNEQYF
TGTGCCAGCAGCTTAGAGGGACTAGCGGGAGGGAGGAACGAGCAGTACTTC
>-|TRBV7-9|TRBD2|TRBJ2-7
CASSLRASGRYEQYF
TGTGCCAGCAGCTTACGGGCTAGCGGGAGGTACGAGCAGTACTTC
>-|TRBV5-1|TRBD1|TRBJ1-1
CATMVNPGQGLAEAFF
TGCGCCACCATGGTCAATCCGGGACAGGGGTTAGCTGAAGCTTTCTTT
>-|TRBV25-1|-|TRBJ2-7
CVSSDPGNREQYF
TGTGTCAGCAGTGATCCAGGGAATCGGGAGCAGTACTTC
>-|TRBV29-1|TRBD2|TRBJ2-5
CSVDGAGGGETQYF
TGCAGCGTCGACGGAGCGGGAGGGGGAGAGACCCAGTACTTC
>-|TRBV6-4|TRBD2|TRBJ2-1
CASSVGSSGGRGEQFF
TGTGCCAGCAGTGTGGGAAGTAGCGGGGGCCGGGGTGAGCAGTTCTTC
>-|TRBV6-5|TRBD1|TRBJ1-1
CASSAHRGYTEAFF
TGTGCCAGCAGTGCACACAGGGGTTACACTGAAGCTTTCTTT
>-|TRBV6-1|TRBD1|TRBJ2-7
CASREDRGRAGWQYF
TGTGCCAGCAGGGAGGACAGGGGGCGTGCTGGCTGGCAGTACTTC
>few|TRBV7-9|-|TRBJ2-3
CALLALSTDTQYF
TGTGCCCTACTCGCGTTGAGCACAGATACGCAGTATTTT
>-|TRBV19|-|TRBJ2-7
CASRGRAYEQYF
TGTGCCAGTAGGGGCAGAGCCTACGAGCAGTACTTC
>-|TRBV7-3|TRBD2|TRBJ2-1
CASSTTSGSVDEQFF
TGTGCCAGCAGCACGACTAGCGGGAGTGTCGATGAGCAGTTCTTC
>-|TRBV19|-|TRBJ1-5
CASSIRTESQPQHF
TGTGCCAGTAGTATCCGGACAGAGAGTCAGCCCCAGCATTTT
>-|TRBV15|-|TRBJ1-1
CATRMPGTEAFF
TGTGCCACCAGAATGCCGGGCACTGAAGCTTTCTTT
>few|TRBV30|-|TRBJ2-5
CAWSYNSRETQYF
TGTGCCTGGAGTTATAATAGCAGAGAGACCCAGTACTTC
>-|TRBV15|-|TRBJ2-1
CATSRDPTGVDEQFF
TGTGCCACCAGCAGAGACCCGACAGGCGTCGATGAGCAGTTCTTC
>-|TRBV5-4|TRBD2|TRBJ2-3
CASSSLGTSGRFGTQYF
TGTGCCAGCAGCTCACTCGGGACTAGCGGGAGATTCGGTACGCAGTATTTT